The present entry profiles one T cell receptor (beta chain) with its context. Its antigen specificity is not known. A read error is possible here, since a much larger clone lies one base away. The TCR beta CDR3 regions were amplified from the RNA transcripts. The TCR CDR3 was subjected to a first round of RT-PCR using the HTBI primer set and the Qiagen OneStep RT-PCR kit. A second multiplex PCR round built the libraries, followed by size selection and purification. Paired-end sequencing of the libraries was performed with 100 bp reads on an Illumina HiSeq2000. The authors' pipeline ran thus. Raw data were processed with SOAPnuke, discarding reads with adapters, uncalled bases, mean Phred below 15, or no exact constant-primer or identifier match. COPE v1.2.5 was used to merge high-quality paired reads, and clonotypes were defined as unique nucleotide sequences. MiTCR v1.1 was used to align clonotypes to the IMGT TRBV, TRBD and TRBJ reference segments. The analysis included only V-J combinations with a frequency above 0.0001, which together covered more than 98% of the repertoires. A TCS score was defined as the ratio of F50 (clonal expansion) to E x V (chaos), with BLOSUM62-based TCRdist applied between CDR3 peptides within each V-J. Welch's t-statistics and random forest reduced several hundred V-J features to 13, which were used in a naive Bayes classifier (R e1071). The raw public reads went through TCRdb reprocessing: fastp at Q25, MiXCR clone calling, in-frame beta chains kept. Rows with one shared CDR3 protein collapse into an entry with the most common genes and DNA. Here the V and J calls rest on TCRdb's processing, not on the authors' analysis. The sample profile shows about 480,000 distinct CDR3 sequences; less than 25% of them were found once. 49% of the sample is taken by the ten largest.

The data originate from a study of T cells in Graves' hyperthyroidism and ophthalmopathy (dated by TCRdb to the late 2010s). Background for the entire study: Peripheral blood samples were taken at the time of initial diagnosis, prior to any treatment. After blood sampling, hyperthyroidism patients were treated with methimazole at a starting dose of 30 mg daily, and ophthalmopathy patients were treated with high-dose intravenous methylprednisolone. Thyroid tissue and blood T-cell repertoires from six Graves' hyperthyroidism patients were also compared in the study. The paper describes TCR Vbeta CDR3 sequencing of 140 or so peripheral blood samples, made up of some 42 ophthalmopathy patients, over 70 hyperthyroidism patients and roughly 17 progressor patients. TCR V-J signatures able to tell the groups apart were searched for in a discovery cohort of some 100 patients, of whom about 40 had Graves' ophthalmopathy and more than 55 had stable Graves' hyperthyroidism. Prospective prediction of ophthalmopathy was tested in an independent validation cohort consisting of 18 hyperthyroidism patients and approximately 16 patients who later progressed to ophthalmopathy. For training and testing, the 100 or so patients in the discovery cohort were randomly divided in a 7:3 ratio. The full study reports these points: Blood samples also contained most of the expanded thyroid clonotypes (frequency above 0.001), which suggests that blood repertoires may reflect thyroid immune responses. No statistical method was used to set the sample size in advance, and investigators knew the group allocation. In validation, the model predicted progression to ophthalmopathy a median of roughly six months before onset, with around 70% sensitivity and about 72% specificity. Ophthalmopathy was separated from stable hyperthyroidism by a 13 V-J signature model, with about 88% sensitivity and roughly 84% specificity obtained in cross-validation and 80%/75% obtained in testing.

Moderately to severely active disease, a Clinical Activity Score of at least 3, a NOSPECS grade of at least 4, and a duration under 3 months were present in ophthalmopathy patients. The study excluded patients with uncontrolled infections, other autoimmune diseases, pregnancy or lactation. Diagnoses relied on clinical symptoms, serum thyroxine and TRAb, thyroid ultrasound and orbital computed tomography. PBMCs were isolated from approximately 10 ml of fresh peripheral blood by Ficoll-Paque density gradient centrifugation. Total RNA was extracted with Trizol reagent, and quality was checked on an Agilent 2100 Bioanalyzer. Sequenced sample: blood. This receptor was obtained from a woman in her 70s with Graves' ophthalmopathy.

CDR3 loop: CASSPSGKRGSNEQFF. The nucleotide sequence reads TGTGCCAGCAGCCCTAGCGGGAAGAGAGGTAGCAATGAGCAGTTCTTC. Recombination linked TRBV7-2 to TRBJ2-1; TRBD2 lines up with 9 middle nucleotides. CDR1 and CDR2 are drawn from the germline V gene: SGHTA, FQGNSA. V is trimmed back by 5 bases and J by 6 bases, and the junction contains 11 bases that no gene match accounts for. Measured from the cysteine to the phenylalanine, the CDR3 is 16 residues long. The entry retains the CDR3 DNA only, 48 bases that are in frame from base 1.